This T cell receptor beta chain was sequenced during a study of T cell responses to AZD1222 COVID-19 vaccine. Across the study: It was second doses at about 4 or about 12 weeks that were pooled.

Germline CDR1 ENHRY, CDR2 SYGVKD. Trimming at V came to 5 bases and at J to 2 bases, leaving 4 bases not matched to a gene. The CDR3 extends over 15 amino acids. Overall study findings and caveats: Researchers report vaccine-associated CD4 TCRs spanning spike, with dominance at 160-218 and 743-854. It should be noted that donors were predominantly white British and more often female, and clonal diversity was possibly underestimated. Repertoires were collected only later (after the peak T cell response had occurred).

Clones were sequenced by immunoSEQ multiplex PCR, and TCRdb holds only the in-frame ones, with some missing. The table lists more than 95,000 clones, more than 75% of them singletons, with about 10% in the top ten. As regards this clone: What it recognizes is unknown.

This specimen consisted of peripheral blood, obtained on day 0 of AZD1222 vaccination. V is TRBV10-3 and J is TRBJ2-1; 9 nucleotides line up with TRBD1. This TCR was sampled from an adult in good health. The CDR3 DNA follows: TGTGCCATCAGTCGGGACAGGGCGACCTACAATGAGCAGTTCTTC. Protein: CAISRDRATYNEQFF.